Listed below are T cell receptor beta chains from one sample, sequenced in a study of cytomegalovirus exposure and HLA in healthy donors. Using immunoSEQ multiplex PCR, the repertoire was profiled, and TCRdb retains in-frame clones only, with some absent. The profile shows approximately 130,000 clones, roughly three quarters of them singletons. What was sequenced was PBMCs. The receptors here all came from a man aged 25 to 45 in good health and CMV-seronegative. CDR3s include the opening cysteine and the closing phenylalanine or tryptophan. A D gene is named only where the DNA matches it firmly. Some rows mark clone size as missing; the rest say once, few, many or name a class of expanded clone.

DNA	CDR3	D	V	J	size
TGCGCCAGCAGCCAAGGAATACAGGGGAGCACAGATACGCAGTATTTT	CASSQGIQGSTDTQYF	TRBD1	TRBV4-3	TRBJ2-3	.
TGTGCCAGCAGTTCCAGAGGGACTGGAAACACCATATATTTT	CASSSRGTGNTIYF	.	TRBV6-5	TRBJ1-3	.
TGTGCCAGCAGCTCCAACAGGGGTGCGGTTGGCTACACCTTC	CASSSNRGAVGYTF	TRBD1	TRBV7-2	TRBJ1-2	.
TGCGCCAGCAGCCAAGGGACTAGCGGGGCGGAGACCCAGTACTTC	CASSQGTSGAETQYF	TRBD2	TRBV4-3	TRBJ2-5	.
TGTGCCAGCAGCCCCAGTGCCTCTGGAAACACCATATATTTT	CASSPSASGNTIYF	.	TRBV7-8	TRBJ1-3	.
TGTGCCAGCAGCTTAGAATTATTCAGGGGAATTAGCACAGATACGCAGTATTTT	CASSLELFRGISTDTQYF	.	TRBV11-2	TRBJ2-3	.
TGTGCCAGCAGTTATGGGGGGGGAGTTTATGGCTACACCTTC	CASSYGGGVYGYTF	.	TRBV6-6	TRBJ1-2	.
TGTGCCAGCAGTTACTCGCCGGGAGGGCTTAATGAGCAGTTCTTC	CASSYSPGGLNEQFF	TRBD2	TRBV6-5	TRBJ2-1	.
TGCAGCGTTGGGGGGGGGCGAGACAGGGGGCTTTACGAGCAGTACTTC	CSVGGGRDRGLYEQYF	TRBD1	TRBV29-1	TRBJ2-7	once
TGCGCCAGCAGCTTGGAGAGTTGGGACTCCCCCGGGTCGAACACTGAAGCTTTCTTT	CASSLESWDSPGSNTEAFF	.	TRBV5-1	TRBJ1-1	.
TGTGCCAGCAGCCCCCGGGGCGGCGGGAGGGCCCCCGGGGAGCTGTTTTTT	CASSPRGGGRAPGELFF	TRBD2	TRBV9	TRBJ2-2	.
TGTGCCACCAGCAGAGATGGTCCAGCGGGAGCGCCTGAGACCCAGTACTTC	CATSRDGPAGAPETQYF	TRBD2	TRBV15	TRBJ2-5	once
TGTGCCAGCAGCACATACGCGGGAAATGAGCAGTTCTTC	CASSTYAGNEQFF	.	TRBV9	TRBJ2-1	.
TGCGCCAGCAGCCCGGACGACGGGGGAAGGAAGCAGTACTTC	CASSPDDGGRKQYF	.	TRBV5-1	TRBJ2-7	.
TGTGCCAGCAGCTTAGTGCCGGAGCCCGGGGTCGGGGAGCTGTTTTTT	CASSLVPEPGVGELFF	.	TRBV7-8	TRBJ2-2	few
TGTGCCAGCAGCAAACAGGGAGAGGGTCAGCCCCAGCATTTT	CASSKQGEGQPQHF	.	TRBV6-6	TRBJ1-5	few
TGTGCCAGCAGCTTAGGCTACGATACGCAGTATTTT	CASSLGYDTQYF	.	TRBV11-2	TRBJ2-3	.
TGCGCCAGCAGCCAAGAGGTAGGGGGCGCCGGGTCCCCGTACTTC	CASSQEVGGAGSPYF	TRBD1	TRBV4-3	TRBJ2-7	few
TGCAGCGTCGAGTCCGGGACAGGGTTCGGCTACACCTTC	CSVESGTGFGYTF	TRBD1	TRBV29-1	TRBJ1-2	.
TGCGCCAGCAGCCAGGGGCGGGGTGAAAAACTGTTTTTT	CASSQGRGEKLFF	.	TRBV4-1	TRBJ1-4	.
TGTGCCAGCAGTTTAACCCAGGCAGCTGGAGCTTTCTTT	CASSLTQAAGAFF	.	TRBV28	TRBJ1-1	.
TGTGCCAGCAGCTTACCGACTAGCGGGGCACACTCCTACAATGAGCAGTTCTTC	CASSLPTSGAHSYNEQFF	TRBD2	TRBV11-2	TRBJ2-1	.
TGTGCCAGCAGTTTGGTGTATGGGACAGGGGACGAGGGCTACACCTTC	CASSLVYGTGDEGYTF	TRBD1	TRBV27	TRBJ1-2	.
TGTGCCAGCAGCAGGCCCGCAGACTGCACTGGAAACACCATATATTTT	CASSRPADCTGNTIYF	.	TRBV21-1	TRBJ1-3	.
TGTGCCAGCAGGTCGTCTAGCGGGGCAGATACGCAGTATTTT	CASRSSSGADTQYF	TRBD2	TRBV14	TRBJ2-3	few
TGTGCCAGCAGTGAGGGGGGTGCAAATGAAAAACTGTTTTTT	CASSEGGANEKLFF	.	TRBV2	TRBJ1-4	once
TGTGCCACCCAGACATTCCAAAGTTCAGGGGACACCGGGGAGCTGTTTTTT	CATQTFQSSGDTGELFF	.	TRBV10-3	TRBJ2-2	few
TGCGCCAGCAGCCAAGATGGAGACAGGATCTACGAGCAGTACTTC	CASSQDGDRIYEQYF	.	TRBV4-3	TRBJ2-7	.
TGTGCCAGCAGCATTGCATGGCGGGTCGAGCAGTACTTC	CASSIAWRVEQYF	.	TRBV7-2	TRBJ2-7	.
TGCAGCGTTGGGGGGGGGCCTAATGAAAAACTGTTTTTT	CSVGGGPNEKLFF	.	TRBV29-1	TRBJ1-4	few
TGCGCCAGCAGCTTGGGTGGGGAGGCTAACACTGAAGCTTTCTTT	CASSLGGEANTEAFF	.	TRBV5-1	TRBJ1-1	.
TGCAGCGCTCGGCGGGTGAGGACTGAAGCTTTCTTT	CSARRVRTEAFF	.	TRBV29-1	TRBJ1-1	.
TGTGCCAGCAGCAGGGGACTAGCGTCCTCCTACAATGAGCAGTTCTTC	CASSRGLASSYNEQFF	TRBD2	TRBV5-8	TRBJ2-1	.
TGTGCCAGCTCCATACTACTAGCGGACAATGAGCAGTTCTTC	CASSILLADNEQFF	TRBD2	TRBV18	TRBJ2-1	.
TGTGCCAGCAGTCATGGGACAGGGGGCTTGACTGAAGCTTTCTTT	CASSHGTGGLTEAFF	TRBD1	TRBV27	TRBJ1-1	.